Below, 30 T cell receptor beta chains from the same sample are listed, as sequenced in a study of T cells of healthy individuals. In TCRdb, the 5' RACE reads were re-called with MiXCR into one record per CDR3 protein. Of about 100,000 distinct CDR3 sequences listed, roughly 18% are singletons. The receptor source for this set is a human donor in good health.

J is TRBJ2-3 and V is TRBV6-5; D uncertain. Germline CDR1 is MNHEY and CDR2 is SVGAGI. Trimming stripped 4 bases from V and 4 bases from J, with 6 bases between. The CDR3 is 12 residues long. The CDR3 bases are TGTGCCAGCAGTTCCGACCCAGATACGCAGTATTTT. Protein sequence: CASSSDPDTQYF.

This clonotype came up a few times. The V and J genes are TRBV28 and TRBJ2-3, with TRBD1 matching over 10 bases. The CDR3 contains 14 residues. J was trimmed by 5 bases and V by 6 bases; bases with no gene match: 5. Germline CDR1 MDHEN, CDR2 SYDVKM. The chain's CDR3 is CASRRTGGRDTQYF. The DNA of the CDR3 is TGTGCCAGCAGGCGGACAGGGGGAAGAGATACGCAGTATTTT.

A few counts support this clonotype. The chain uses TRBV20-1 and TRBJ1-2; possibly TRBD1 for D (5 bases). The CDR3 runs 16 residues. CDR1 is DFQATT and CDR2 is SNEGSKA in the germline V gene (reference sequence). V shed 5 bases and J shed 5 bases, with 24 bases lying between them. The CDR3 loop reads CSAAAEWDRQPYGYTF. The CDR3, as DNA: TGCAGTGCTGCAGCCGAATGGGACCGACAACCTTATGGCTACACCTTC.

CDR3 bases: TGTGCCAGCAGCTTTTTGGGACCCAGCACAGATACGCAGTATTTT. Encoded protein: CASSFLGPSTDTQYF. The genes are TRBV5-5 and TRBJ2-3; D might be TRBD1 or TRBD2, each matching 5 bases. Germline CDR1 reads SGHKS; CDR2 reads YYEKEE (reference sequence). This CDR3 comprises 15 residues. V was cut by 2 bases and J by 0 bases, with 10 bases left in between.

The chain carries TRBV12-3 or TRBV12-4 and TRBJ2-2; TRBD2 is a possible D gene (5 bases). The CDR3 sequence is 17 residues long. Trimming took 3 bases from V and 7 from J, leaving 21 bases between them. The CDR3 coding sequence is TGTGCCAGCAGTTTTCACCCGAGAGGGAGTCGGATCGGGGAGCTGTTTTTT. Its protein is CASSFHPRGSRIGELFF.

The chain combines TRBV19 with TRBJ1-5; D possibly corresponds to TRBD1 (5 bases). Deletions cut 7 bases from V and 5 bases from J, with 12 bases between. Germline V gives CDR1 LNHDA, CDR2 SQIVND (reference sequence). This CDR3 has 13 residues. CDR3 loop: CASTPSGYQPQHF. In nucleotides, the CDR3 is TGTGCCAGTACCCCTTCAGGGTATCAGCCCCAGCATTTT.

The CDR3 spells CASGQSNYGYTF. Here the CDR3 DNA reads TGTGCCAGCGGACAGAGTAACTATGGCTACACCTTC. This chain joins TRBV9 and TRBJ1-2, with D possibly TRBD1 on 6 matching bases. V was trimmed by 7 bases and J by 1 base, leaving 8 bases between them. The V gene's germline CDR1 is SGDLS and CDR2 YYNGEE. This CDR3 has 12 amino acids.

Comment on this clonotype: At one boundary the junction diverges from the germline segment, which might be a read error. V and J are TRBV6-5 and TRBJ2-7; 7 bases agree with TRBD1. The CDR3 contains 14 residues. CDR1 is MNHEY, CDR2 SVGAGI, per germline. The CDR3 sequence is CACSRTGTDHEQYF. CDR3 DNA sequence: TGTGCCTGCAGTCGGACCGGGACAGATCACGAGCAGTACTTC.

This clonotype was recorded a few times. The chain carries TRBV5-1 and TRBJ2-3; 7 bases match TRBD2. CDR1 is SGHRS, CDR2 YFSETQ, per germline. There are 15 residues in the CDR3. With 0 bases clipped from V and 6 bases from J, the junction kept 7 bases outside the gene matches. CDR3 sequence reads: CASSLAASGWDTQYF. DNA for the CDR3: TGCGCCAGCAGCTTGGCCGCTAGCGGATGGGATACGCAGTATTTT.

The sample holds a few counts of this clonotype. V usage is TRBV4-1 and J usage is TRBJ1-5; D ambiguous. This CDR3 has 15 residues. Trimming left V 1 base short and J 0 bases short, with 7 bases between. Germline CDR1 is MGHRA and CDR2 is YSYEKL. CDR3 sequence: CASSQGVSSNQPQHF. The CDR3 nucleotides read TGCGCCAGCAGCCAAGGAGTAAGTAGCAATCAGCCCCAGCATTTT.

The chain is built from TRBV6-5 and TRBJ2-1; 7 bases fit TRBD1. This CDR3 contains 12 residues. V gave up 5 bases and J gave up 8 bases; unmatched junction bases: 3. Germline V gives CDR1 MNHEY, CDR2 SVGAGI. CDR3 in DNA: TGTGCCAGCAGTACCACAGGGGATGAGCAGTTCTTC. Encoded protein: CASSTTGDEQFF.

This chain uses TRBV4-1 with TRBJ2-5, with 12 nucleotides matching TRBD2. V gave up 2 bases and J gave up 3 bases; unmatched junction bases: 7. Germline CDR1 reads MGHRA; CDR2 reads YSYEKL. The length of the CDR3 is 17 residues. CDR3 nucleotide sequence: TGCGCCAGCAGCCAAAACCTAGCGGGGGGGTCTAAAGAGACCCAGTACTTC. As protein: CASSQNLAGGSKETQYF.

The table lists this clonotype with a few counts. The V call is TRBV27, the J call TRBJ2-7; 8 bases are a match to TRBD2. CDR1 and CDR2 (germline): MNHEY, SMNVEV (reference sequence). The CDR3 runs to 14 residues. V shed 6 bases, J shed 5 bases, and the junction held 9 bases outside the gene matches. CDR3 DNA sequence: TGTGCCAGCAGCTCGACCAGCGGGAGAAACGAGCAGTACTTC. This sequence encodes CASSSTSGRNEQYF.

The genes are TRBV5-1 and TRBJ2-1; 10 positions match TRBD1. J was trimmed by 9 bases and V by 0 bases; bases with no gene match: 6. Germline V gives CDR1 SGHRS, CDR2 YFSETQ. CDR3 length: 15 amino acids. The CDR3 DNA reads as TGCGCCAGCAGCTTGGAGGGGACAGGGGCCGGTGAGCAGTTCTTC. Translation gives CASSLEGTGAGEQFF.

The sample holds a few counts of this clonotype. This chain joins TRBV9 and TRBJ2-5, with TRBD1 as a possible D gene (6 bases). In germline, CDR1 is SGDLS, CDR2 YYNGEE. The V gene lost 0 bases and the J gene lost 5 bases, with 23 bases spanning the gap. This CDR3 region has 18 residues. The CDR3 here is CASSVGQGQSPGQETQYF. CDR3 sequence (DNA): TGTGCCAGCAGCGTAGGACAAGGACAGTCTCCTGGACAGGAGACCCAGTACTTC. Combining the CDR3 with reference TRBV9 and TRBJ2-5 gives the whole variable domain DSGVTQTPKHLITATGQRVTLRCSPRSGDLSVYWYQQSLDQGLQFLIQYYNGEERAKGNILERFSAQQFPDLHSELNLSSLELGDSALYFCASSVGQGQSPGQETQYFGPGTRLLVL.

The CDR3 DNA reads as TGCGCCAGCAGCTTGGAACTAGCGGGAACCGGGGAGCTGTTTTTT. It specifies CASSLELAGTGELFF. The V gene is TRBV5-1, the J gene TRBJ2-2; TRBD2 agrees at 10 bases. J gave up 5 bases and V 0 bases, and 1 base lay outside the gene matches. Germline values: CDR1 SGHRS, CDR2 YFSETQ. The CDR3 consists of 15 residues.

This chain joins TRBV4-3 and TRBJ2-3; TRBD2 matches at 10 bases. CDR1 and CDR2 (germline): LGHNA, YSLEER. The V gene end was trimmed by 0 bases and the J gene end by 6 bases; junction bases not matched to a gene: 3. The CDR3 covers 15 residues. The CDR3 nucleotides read TGCGCCAGCAGCCAAGACATTAGCGGGAGGGATACGCAGTATTTT. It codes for CASSQDISGRDTQYF.

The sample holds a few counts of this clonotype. The DNA of the CDR3 is TGTGCCAGCAGCTTATCTAGCGTTGGTCCCCTCAGCTCCTACGAGCAGTACTTC. This codes for CASSLSSVGPLSSYEQYF. The chain employs TRBV11-2 and TRBJ2-7, with D possibly TRBD2 on 6 matching bases. The V end was cut by 2 bases, the J end by 0 bases, with 20 bases between. This CDR3 is 18 amino acids long. Germline CDR1 and CDR2: SGHAT and FQNNGV.

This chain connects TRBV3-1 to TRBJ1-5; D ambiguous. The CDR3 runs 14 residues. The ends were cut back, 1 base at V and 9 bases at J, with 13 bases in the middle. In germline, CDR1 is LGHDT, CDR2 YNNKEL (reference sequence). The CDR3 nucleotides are TGTGCCAGCAGCCAAGGTAATATTGGGTCGCCCCAGCATTTT. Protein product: CASSQGNIGSPQHF. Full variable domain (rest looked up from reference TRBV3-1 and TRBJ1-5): DTAVSQTPKYLVTQMGNDKSIKCEQNLGHDTMYWYKQDSKKFLKIMFSYNNKELIINETVPNRFSPKSPDKAHLNLHINSLELGDSAVYFCASSQGNIGSPQHFGDGTRLSIL.

The CDR3 DNA sequence: TGTGCCAGCAGCTTCGGGCTGGGGGGAGATACGCAGTATTTT. Amino acid sequence: CASSFGLGGDTQYF. The chain has TRBV7-2 and TRBJ2-3, with D possibly matching TRBD2 (6 bases). From germline, CDR1 is SGHTA and CDR2 FQGNSA. The CDR3 spans 14 residues. The V gene lost 3 bases and the J gene lost 5 bases, with 12 bases spanning the gap.

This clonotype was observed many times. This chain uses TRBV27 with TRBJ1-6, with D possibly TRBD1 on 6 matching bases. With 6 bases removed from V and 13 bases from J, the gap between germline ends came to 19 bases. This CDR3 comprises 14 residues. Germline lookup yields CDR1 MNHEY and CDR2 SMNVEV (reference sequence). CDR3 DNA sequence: TGTGCCAGCAGACTTGAGGGACAATTGGGGCCCCTCCACTTT. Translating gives CASRLEGQLGPLHF.

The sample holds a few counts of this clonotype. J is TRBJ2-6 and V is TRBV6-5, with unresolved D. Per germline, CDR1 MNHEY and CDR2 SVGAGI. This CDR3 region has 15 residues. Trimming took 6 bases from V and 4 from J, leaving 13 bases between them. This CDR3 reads CASSKVGIGANVLTF. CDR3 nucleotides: TGTGCCAGCAGCAAGGTGGGGATAGGGGCCAACGTCCTGACTTTC.

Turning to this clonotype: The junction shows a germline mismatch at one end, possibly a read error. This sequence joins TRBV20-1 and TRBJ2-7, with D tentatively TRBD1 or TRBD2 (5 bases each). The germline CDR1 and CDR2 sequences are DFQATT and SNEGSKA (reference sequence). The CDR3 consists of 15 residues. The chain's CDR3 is CSARRPRDRGSEKYF. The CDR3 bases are TGCAGTGCTAGACGCCCCCGGGACCGAGGAAGCGAGAAGTACTTC.

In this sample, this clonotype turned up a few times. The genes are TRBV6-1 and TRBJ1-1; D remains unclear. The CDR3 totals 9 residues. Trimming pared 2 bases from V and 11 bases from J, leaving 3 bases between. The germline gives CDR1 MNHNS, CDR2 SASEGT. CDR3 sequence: CASSESAFF. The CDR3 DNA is TGTGCCAGCAGTGAAAGCGCTTTCTTT.

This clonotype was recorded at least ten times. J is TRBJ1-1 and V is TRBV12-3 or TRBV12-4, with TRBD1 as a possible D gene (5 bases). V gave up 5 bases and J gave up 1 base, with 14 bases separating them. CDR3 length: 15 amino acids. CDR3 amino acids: CASSPRRQPNTEAFF. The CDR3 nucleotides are TGTGCCAGCAGTCCGCGGAGACAGCCGAACACTGAAGCTTTCTTT.

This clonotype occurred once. Here the CDR3 reads CASSPGTRARETQYF. The CDR3 DNA reads as TGTGCCAGCAGCCCCGGGACTAGAGCGCGAGAGACCCAGTACTTC. The gene calls are TRBV4-2 and TRBJ2-5, with 8 bases fitting TRBD2. V shed 4 bases and J 4 bases; nucleotides not matched to a gene: 8. Germline assignment: CDR1 LGHNA and CDR2 YNFKEQ. CDR3 size: 15 residues.

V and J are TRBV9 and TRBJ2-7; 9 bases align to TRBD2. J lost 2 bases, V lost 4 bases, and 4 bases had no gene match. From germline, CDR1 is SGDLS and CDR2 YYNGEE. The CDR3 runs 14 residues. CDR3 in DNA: TGTGCCAGCAGCCCTAGCGGGGTGACCTACGAGCAGTACTTC. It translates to CASSPSGVTYEQYF. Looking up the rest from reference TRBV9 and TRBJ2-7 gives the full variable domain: DSGVTQTPKHLITATGQRVTLRCSPRSGDLSVYWYQQSLDQGLQFLIQYYNGEERAKGNILERFSAQQFPDLHSELNLSSLELGDSALYFCASSPSGVTYEQYFGPGTRLTVT.

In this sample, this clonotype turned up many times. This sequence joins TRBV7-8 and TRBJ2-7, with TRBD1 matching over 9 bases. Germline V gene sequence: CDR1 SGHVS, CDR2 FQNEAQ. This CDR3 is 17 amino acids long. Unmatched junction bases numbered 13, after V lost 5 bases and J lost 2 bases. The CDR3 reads CASSPTRTGTGTYEQYF. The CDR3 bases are TGTGCCAGCAGCCCTACGAGAACCGGGACAGGGACCTACGAGCAGTACTTC.

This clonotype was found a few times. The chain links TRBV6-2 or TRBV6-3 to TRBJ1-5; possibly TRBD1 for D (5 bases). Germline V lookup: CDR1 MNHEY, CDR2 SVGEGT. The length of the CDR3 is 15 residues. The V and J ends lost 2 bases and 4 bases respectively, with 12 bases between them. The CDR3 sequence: CASSYSGTPNQPQHF. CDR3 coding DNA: TGTGCCAGCAGTTACAGTGGGACTCCAAATCAGCCCCAGCATTTT.

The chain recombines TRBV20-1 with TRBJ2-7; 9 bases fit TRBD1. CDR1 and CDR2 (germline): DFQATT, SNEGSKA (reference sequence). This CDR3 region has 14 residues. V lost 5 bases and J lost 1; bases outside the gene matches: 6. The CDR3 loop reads CSAGDRAFSYEQYF. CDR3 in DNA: TGCAGTGCTGGGGACAGGGCGTTTTCCTACGAGCAGTACTTC.